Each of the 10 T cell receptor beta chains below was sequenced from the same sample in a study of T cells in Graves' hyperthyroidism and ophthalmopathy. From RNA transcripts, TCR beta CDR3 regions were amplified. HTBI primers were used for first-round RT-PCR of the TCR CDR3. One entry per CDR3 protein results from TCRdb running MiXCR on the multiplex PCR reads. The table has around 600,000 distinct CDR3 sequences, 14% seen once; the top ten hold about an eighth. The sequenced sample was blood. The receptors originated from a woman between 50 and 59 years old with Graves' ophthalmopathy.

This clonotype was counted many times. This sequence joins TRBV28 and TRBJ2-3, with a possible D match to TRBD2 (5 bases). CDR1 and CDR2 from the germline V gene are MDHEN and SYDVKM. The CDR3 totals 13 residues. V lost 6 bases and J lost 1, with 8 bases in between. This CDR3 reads CASSGIGTDTQYF. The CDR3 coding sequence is TGTGCCAGCAGCGGGATCGGCACAGATACGCAGTATTTT.

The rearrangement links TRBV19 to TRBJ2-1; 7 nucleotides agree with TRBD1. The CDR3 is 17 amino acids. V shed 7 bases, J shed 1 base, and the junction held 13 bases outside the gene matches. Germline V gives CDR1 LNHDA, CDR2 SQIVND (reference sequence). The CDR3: CASKKTGTELSYNEQFF. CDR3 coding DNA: TGTGCCAGTAAGAAAACCGGGACAGAACTTTCCTACAATGAGCAGTTCTTC.

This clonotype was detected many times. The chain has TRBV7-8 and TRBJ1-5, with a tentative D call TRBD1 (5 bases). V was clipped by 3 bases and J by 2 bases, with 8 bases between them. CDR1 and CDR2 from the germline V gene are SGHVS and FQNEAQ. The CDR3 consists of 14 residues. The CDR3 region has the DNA TGTGCCAGCAGCTTGTGGGGGGGCAATCAGCCCCAGCATTTT. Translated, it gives CASSLWGGNQPQHF.

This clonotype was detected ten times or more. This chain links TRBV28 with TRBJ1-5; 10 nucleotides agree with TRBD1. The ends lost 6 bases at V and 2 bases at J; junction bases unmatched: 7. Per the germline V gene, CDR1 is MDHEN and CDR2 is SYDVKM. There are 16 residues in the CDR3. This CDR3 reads CASRITGTGGNQPQHF. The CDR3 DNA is TGTGCCAGCAGAATCACCGGGACAGGGGGCAATCAGCCCCAGCATTTT.

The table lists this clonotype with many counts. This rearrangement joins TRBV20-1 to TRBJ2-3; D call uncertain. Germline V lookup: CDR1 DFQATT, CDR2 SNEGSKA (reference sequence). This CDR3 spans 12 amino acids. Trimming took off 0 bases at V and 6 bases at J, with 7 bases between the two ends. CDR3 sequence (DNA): TGCAGTGCTAGAGAATCCGTGGATACGCAGTATTTT. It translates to CSARESVDTQYF.

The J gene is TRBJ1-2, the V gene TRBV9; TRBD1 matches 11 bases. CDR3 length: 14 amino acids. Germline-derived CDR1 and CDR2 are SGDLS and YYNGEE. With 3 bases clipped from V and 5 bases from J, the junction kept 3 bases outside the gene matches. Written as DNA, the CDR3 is TGTGCCAGCAGCGGGACAGGGGGCCTGTATGGCTACACCTTC. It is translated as CASSGTGGLYGYTF.

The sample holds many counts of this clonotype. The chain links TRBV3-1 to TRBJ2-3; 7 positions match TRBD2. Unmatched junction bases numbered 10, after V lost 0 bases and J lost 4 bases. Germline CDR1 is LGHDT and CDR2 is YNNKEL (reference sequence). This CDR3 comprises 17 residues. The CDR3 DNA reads TGTGCCAGCAGCCAAGATGGAGCGGGATTTCTGGCAGATACGCAGTATTTT. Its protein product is CASSQDGAGFLADTQYF.

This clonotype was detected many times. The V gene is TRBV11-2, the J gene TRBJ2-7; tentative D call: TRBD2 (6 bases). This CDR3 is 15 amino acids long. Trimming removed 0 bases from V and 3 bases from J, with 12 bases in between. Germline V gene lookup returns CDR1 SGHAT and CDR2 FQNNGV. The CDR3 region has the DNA TGTGCCAGCAGCTTAGAGTTCGGGAGTGGCTACGAGCAGTACTTC. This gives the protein CASSLEFGSGYEQYF. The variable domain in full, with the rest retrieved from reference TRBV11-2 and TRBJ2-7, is EAGVAQSPRYKIIEKRQSVAFWCNPISGHATLYWYQQILGQGPKLLIQFQNNGVVDDSQLPKDRFSAERLKGVDSTLKIQPAKLEDSAVYLCASSLEFGSGYEQYFGPGTRLTVT.

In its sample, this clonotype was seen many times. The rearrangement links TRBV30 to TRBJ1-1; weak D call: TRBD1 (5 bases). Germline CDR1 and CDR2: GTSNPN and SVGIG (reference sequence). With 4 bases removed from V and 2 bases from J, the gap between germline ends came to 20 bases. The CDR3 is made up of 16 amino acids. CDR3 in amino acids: CAWNDGTWVENTEAFF. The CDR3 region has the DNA TGTGCCTGGAACGACGGGACCTGGGTGGAAAACACTGAAGCTTTCTTT.

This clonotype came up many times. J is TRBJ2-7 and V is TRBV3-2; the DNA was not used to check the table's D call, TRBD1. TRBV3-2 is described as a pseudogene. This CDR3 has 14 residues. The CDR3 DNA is TGTGCCAGCAGCCAGACGGGGCGGGCCTACGAGCAGTACTTC. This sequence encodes CASSQTGRAYEQYF.